This is a list of T cell receptor beta chains from one sample in a study of T cells in Graves' hyperthyroidism and ophthalmopathy. TCRdb fed the multiplex PCR reads into MiXCR, producing one record per CDR3 protein. The table shows about 720,000 distinct CDR3 sequences, with 15% to 20% occurring only once. Sequenced sample: blood. These receptor sequences come from a woman aged 50 to 65 with Graves' hyperthyroidism that later progressed to Graves' ophthalmopathy. Each CDR3 is given with its conserved first and last residue. D genes are given only for firm matches. Clone size is given for some rows only: seen once, a few or many times, or a class if the clone is expanded.

CDR3 length: 13; V gene: TRBV7-9; J gene: TRBJ2-7; D gene: NA; clone size: many; CDR3 DNA: TGTGCCAGCAGCGCTGACGGAACCTACGAGCAGTACTTC; CDR3 protein: CASSADGTYEQYF
CDR3 length: 17; V gene: TRBV14; J gene: TRBJ2-3; D gene: TRBD2; clone size: NA; CDR3 DNA: TGTGCCAGCAGCCAAGGGATTAGCGGGGGAGGCCGAGATACGCAGTATTTT; CDR3 protein: CASSQGISGGGRDTQYF
CDR3 length: 15; V gene: TRBV7-2; J gene: TRBJ2-7; D gene: NA; clone size: many; CDR3 DNA: TGTGCCAGCAGCTTAGCGGCAGGAGGTGGCGACGAGCAGTACTTC; CDR3 protein: CASSLAAGGGDEQYF
CDR3 length: 17; V gene: TRBV6-1; J gene: TRBJ2-6; D gene: NA; clone size: NA; CDR3 DNA: TGTGCCAGCAGAGGTAGGGGGAGAAGCTCTGGGGCCAACGTCCTGACTTTC; CDR3 protein: CASRGRGRSSGANVLTF
CDR3 length: 14; V gene: TRBV3-1; J gene: TRBJ2-5; D gene: TRBD1; clone size: few; CDR3 DNA: TGTGCCAGCAGCCCTAGGTGGACAGGAGAGACCCAGTACTTC; CDR3 protein: CASSPRWTGETQYF
CDR3 length: 18; V gene: TRBV9; J gene: TRBJ2-3; D gene: TRBD2; clone size: NA; CDR3 DNA: TGTGCCAGCAGCGTAAGGGGCGGGGGGCCAGAGGACACAGATACGCAGTATTTT; CDR3 protein: CASSVRGGGPEDTDTQYF
CDR3 length: 15; V gene: TRBV5-1; J gene: TRBJ1-1; D gene: TRBD1; clone size: few; CDR3 DNA: TGCGCCAGCAGCGAGGACAGGGGGCCGGACACTGAAGCTTTCTTT; CDR3 protein: CASSEDRGPDTEAFF
CDR3 length: 12; V gene: TRBV30; J gene: TRBJ2-5; D gene: NA; clone size: many; CDR3 DNA: TGTGCCTGGAGTGTAAACCAAGAGACCCAGTACTTC; CDR3 protein: CAWSVNQETQYF
CDR3 length: 13; V gene: TRBV20-1; J gene: TRBJ2-1; D gene: NA; clone size: many; CDR3 DNA: TGCAGTGCTAGAGATCGAACGAGCCGAGGGCAGTTCTTC; CDR3 protein: CSARDRTSRGQFF
CDR3 length: 15; V gene: TRBV19; J gene: TRBJ1-4; D gene: TRBD1; clone size: few; CDR3 DNA: TGTGCCAGTAGTATCGTTGACAGGGGGAATGAAAAACTGTTTTTT; CDR3 protein: CASSIVDRGNEKLFF
CDR3 length: 14; V gene: TRBV6-1; J gene: TRBJ2-2; D gene: NA; clone size: few; CDR3 DNA: TGTGCCAGCACCCGAAGCTCGAACACCGGGGAGCTGTTTTTT; CDR3 protein: CASTRSSNTGELFF
CDR3 length: 17; V gene: TRBV12-3/TRBV12-4; J gene: TRBJ1-1; D gene: NA; clone size: NA; CDR3 DNA: TGTGCCAGCACCTTATATCCCCTTCGGAAGGGGAACACTGAAGCTTTCTTT; CDR3 protein: CASTLYPLRKGNTEAFF
CDR3 length: 14; V gene: TRBV11-2; J gene: TRBJ1-2; D gene: TRBD1; clone size: NA; CDR3 DNA: TGTGCCAGCAGTCACAGGGGTACCCATCCTGGCTACACCTTC; CDR3 protein: CASSHRGTHPGYTF
CDR3 length: 13; V gene: TRBV27; J gene: TRBJ1-2; D gene: NA; clone size: many; CDR3 DNA: TGTGCCAGCAGTTTTGAGGCTAACTATGGCTACACCTTC; CDR3 protein: CASSFEANYGYTF
CDR3 length: 13; V gene: TRBV3-1; J gene: TRBJ2-2; D gene: NA; clone size: many; CDR3 DNA: TGTGCCAGCAGCCAAGGGGAGTCGCGGGAGCTGTTTTTT; CDR3 protein: CASSQGESRELFF
CDR3 length: 15; V gene: TRBV30; J gene: TRBJ1-1; D gene: TRBD1; clone size: many; CDR3 DNA: TGTGCCTGGACGTATGAACAGGGGATCGGGACTGAAGCTTTCTTT; CDR3 protein: CAWTYEQGIGTEAFF
CDR3 length: 14; V gene: TRBV18; J gene: TRBJ1-1; D gene: NA; clone size: many; CDR3 DNA: TGTGCCAGCTCACCCTCGGGGGTTGGCACTGAAGCTTTCTTT; CDR3 protein: CASSPSGVGTEAFF
CDR3 length: 17; V gene: TRBV7-3; J gene: TRBJ1-3; D gene: NA; clone size: NA; CDR3 DNA: TGTGCCAGCAGCGGGGACATGGAGAGACGACGTGGAAACACCATATATTTT; CDR3 protein: CASSGDMERRRGNTIYF
CDR3 length: 15; V gene: TRBV4-1; J gene: TRBJ1-1; D gene: NA; clone size: NA; CDR3 DNA: TGCGCCAGCAGCCAAGATTCAACGGGGAGGACTGAAGCTTTCTTT; CDR3 protein: CASSQDSTGRTEAFF
CDR3 length: 18; V gene: TRBV7-3; J gene: TRBJ1-2; D gene: NA; clone size: many; CDR3 DNA: TGTGCCAGCAGCTTAACGACCCGGGCCACGGCGTTGAACTATGGCTACACCTTC; CDR3 protein: CASSLTTRATALNYGYTF
CDR3 length: 14; V gene: TRBV5-1; J gene: TRBJ1-1; D gene: NA; clone size: many; CDR3 DNA: TGCGCCAGCAGCCCTGAAGAGGGGACCACTGAAGCTTTCTTT; CDR3 protein: CASSPEEGTTEAFF
CDR3 length: 15; V gene: TRBV12-3/TRBV12-4; J gene: TRBJ2-3; D gene: TRBD2; clone size: many; CDR3 DNA: TGTGCCAGCAGGGGTAGCGGGGTAAGCACAGATACGCAGTATTTT; CDR3 protein: CASRGSGVSTDTQYF
CDR3 length: 16; V gene: TRBV5-1; J gene: TRBJ1-6; D gene: NA; clone size: few; CDR3 DNA: TGCACCAGCAGCTTTGACAGTACCCGTTATAATTCACCCCTCCACTTT; CDR3 protein: CTSSFDSTRYNSPLHF
CDR3 length: 14; V gene: TRBV20-1; J gene: TRBJ2-3; D gene: NA; clone size: NA; CDR3 DNA: TGCAGTACTCGAGGGAGGACGGCCCTTGATACGCAGTATTTT; CDR3 protein: CSTRGRTALDTQYF